The next 8 T cell receptor beta chains were all read from a single sample in a study of cytomegalovirus exposure and HLA in healthy donors. PCR involved 60 Vbeta and 13 Jbeta primers. Here immunoSEQ multiplex PCR was the method, and the copy in TCRdb shows in-frame clones only, minus some. The sample shows 95,000 to 150,000 clones, about 83% of them seen only once. The sample taken for sequencing was PBMCs. These receptors were collected from a woman in her forties in good health and CMV-seropositive.

This chain links TRBV5-4 with TRBJ2-1, with 10 bases identical to TRBD2. Germline V CDR1 and CDR2: SGHNT, YYREEE (reference sequence). This CDR3 is built from 15 residues. V was clipped by 4 bases and J by 5 bases; unmatched bases: 6. CDR3 sequence reads: CASSPSGRDNNEQFF. The CDR3, as DNA: TGTGCCAGCAGCCCCAGCGGGAGGGATAACAATGAGCAGTTCTTC.

The chain carries TRBV11-3 and TRBJ2-1, with D possibly TRBD2 on 6 matching bases. Germline CDR1 is SGHNT and CDR2 is YENEEA. This CDR3 region has 14 residues. V dropped 4 bases and J dropped 2 bases, with 9 bases sitting between them. CDR3 amino acids: CASSWGEAYNEQFF. As DNA, the CDR3 is TGTGCCAGCAGCTGGGGGGAGGCCTACAATGAGCAGTTCTTC. Filled out from reference TRBV11-3 and TRBJ2-1, the complete variable domain reads EAGVVQSPRYKIIEKKQPVAFWCNPISGHNTLYWYLQNLGQGPELLIRYENEEAVDDSQLPKDRFSAERLKGVDSTLKIQPAELGDSAVYLCASSWGEAYNEQFFGPGTRLTVL.

Concerning this clone itself: A junction boundary mismatches the germline segment, possibly from a read error. The chain recombines TRBV4-1 with TRBJ1-5; D gene uncertain. The germline gives CDR1 MGHRA, CDR2 YSYEKL. The CDR3 has 16 residues. The CDR3 loop reads CASSQDPAYSNQPQHF. CDR3 in DNA: TGCGCCAGCAGCCAAGATCCGGCGTATAGCAATCAACCCCAGCATTTT.

This clone was seen once. The V call is TRBV19, the J call TRBJ2-3; D is uncertain. Germline values: CDR1 LNHDA, CDR2 SQIVND (reference sequence). The CDR3 loop spans 15 amino acids. V lost 3 bases, J lost 5 bases, and 15 bases lay in between. As DNA, the CDR3 is TGTGCCAGTAGTATCCAAGCACGTGTCTTAGATACGCAGTATTTT. It encodes CASSIQARVLDTQYF.

This clone has only one observation. This rearrangement joins TRBV6-1 to TRBJ1-3, with D uncertain. With 4 bases removed from V and 4 bases from J, the gap between germline ends came to 11 bases. The CDR3 covers 14 residues. In germline, CDR1 is MNHNS, CDR2 SASEGT. The CDR3 loop reads CASSAEVSGNTIYF. The CDR3 coding sequence is TGTGCCAGCAGTGCTGAGGTTTCCGGAAACACCATATATTTT.

The chain uses TRBV11-2 and TRBJ2-1; 13 bases agree with TRBD2. The CDR3 sequence is 15 residues long. CDR1 is SGHAT and CDR2 is FQNNGV in the germline V gene. The V and J ends lost 4 bases and 5 bases, in that order; junction bases with no gene match: 2. The CDR3 nucleotides are TGTGCCAGCAGCTCGGGACTAGCGGGGAACAATGAGCAGTTCTTC. As protein: CASSSGLAGNNEQFF. Complete variable domain (other parts from reference TRBV11-2 and TRBJ2-1): EAGVAQSPRYKIIEKRQSVAFWCNPISGHATLYWYQQILGQGPKLLIQFQNNGVVDDSQLPKDRFSAERLKGVDSTLKIQPAKLEDSAVYLCASSSGLAGNNEQFFGPGTRLTVL.

V usage is TRBV18 and J usage is TRBJ1-2; maybe TRBD1 (5 bases). The CDR3 has 16 residues. Germline loops: CDR1 KGHSH, CDR2 LQKENI. The V end was cut by 2 bases, the J end by 0 bases, with 13 bases between. CDR3 loop: CASSPELQETNYGYTF. The CDR3 coding sequence is TGTGCCAGCTCACCAGAGCTACAGGAAACTAACTATGGCTACACCTTC.

This clone was seen once. The rearrangement links TRBV11-2 to TRBJ2-2; D remains unclear. Germline CDR1 SGHAT, CDR2 FQNNGV. The V gene lost 1 base and the J gene lost 5 bases, with 17 bases spanning the gap. The CDR3 is 17 residues long. CDR3 in DNA: TGTGCCAGCAGCTTAGTAGGAGCGACGACGAGAACCGGGGAGCTGTTTTTT. Translation gives CASSLVGATTRTGELFF.